This T cell receptor (beta chain) was recorded in a study of OX40 agonist ivuxolimab in advanced cancers. Study-level background: Patients with prior anti-PD-1, anti-PD-L1 or anti-CTLA-4 therapy were eligible; approximately 37% had some. General study findings and limits: No antigen was identified for the clonally expanded peripheral T cells. Clonal expansion in partial responders at 0.1-3.0 mg/kg ranked among the lowest.

Profiled with immunoSEQ multiplex PCR; TCRdb holds only in-frame clones, not every one. The sample records some 80,000 clones, 65% to 90% being singletons. With respect to this clone: The antigen remains unidentified.

Germline V gives CDR1 MNHEY, CDR2 SMNVEV (reference sequence). The CDR3 runs 14 residues. V lost 0 bases, J lost 4 bases, and 9 bases lay in between. The clonotype originates from an adult with an advanced solid tumor such as melanoma, head and neck, liver or kidney cancer. This chain links TRBV27 with TRBJ1-2, with D perhaps matching TRBD1 (6 bases). Specimen: CD4+ or CD8+ T cells sorted from blood, collected in a trial of the OX40 agonist ivuxolimab. CDR3 nucleotides: TGTGCCAGCAGTTTATCTGGCAGGGGCTATGGCTACACCTTC. Protein: CASSLSGRGYGYTF.